This TCR beta chain came from a study of CD8+CD57+ T cells in acquired aplastic anemia. Looking at the study overall: Sorted CD4+ and CD8+ cells gave an average of roughly 3.2 ug of DNA.

Findings of the study overall: Patients and healthy controls showed no significant CD8+ Simpson's diversity difference. Patients and controls shared under 35 CD8+ CDR3 sequences, highly expressed in patients.

Germline assignment: CDR1 MGHRA and CDR2 YSYEKL. V was clipped by 4 bases and J by 4 bases, with 16 bases between them. The CDR3 has 15 residues. Only patients with CD8+CD57+ cell expansion on flow cytometry were chosen for sequencing. Severe acquired aplastic anemia was diagnosed in all patients. TCR beta VDJ and CDR3 were profiled, and genomic DNA was the template. TCRdb independently ran MiXCR on the reads; one entry per CDR3 protein. The sample has more than 70,000 distinct CDR3 sequences, 60% to 75% seen once. As to this clonotype: Its target is not known.

This clonotype was sampled from a human donor with aplastic anemia. This chain joins TRBV4-1 and TRBJ1-2; a weak D match, TRBD1 (6 bases). Sequencing input: sorted CD4+, CD8+, or CD8+CD57+ T cells (not recorded which) from PBMCs. The CDR3 region has the DNA TGCGCCAGCAGCCTGACAGGCGGGATTTCCTATGGCTACACCTTC. This translates into CASSLTGGISYGYTF.